This entry lists 25 T cell receptor beta chains sequenced from one sample in a study of shared clonotypes between healthy human individuals. This table comes from immunoSEQ multiplex PCR, and its TCRdb copy is limited to in-frame clones, with some not included. The sample consists of more than 1,200,000 clones, roughly 98.5% of them appearing once. The sample comprised naive CD4+ T cells sorted from blood. The subset is: CD45RA+ positively selected. Receptors originate from a man younger than 40 in good health.

The chain carries TRBV10-3 and TRBJ2-7; the D is unclear. This CDR3 contains 15 residues. Trimming cost V 7 bases and J 0 bases, with 16 bases left between them. CDR1 ENHRY and CDR2 SYGVKD come from the germline V gene. The CDR3 DNA is TGTGCCATCAACAAAGTCGGATCAAACTCCTACGAGCAGTACTTC. It specifies CAINKVGSNSYEQYF.

The chain recombines TRBV4-1 with TRBJ1-5; TRBD1 aligns across 9 bases. Germline values: CDR1 MGHRA, CDR2 YSYEKL. This CDR3 has 17 amino acids. The V and J ends lost 3 bases and 6 bases, in that order; junction bases with no gene match: 12. The CDR3 DNA reads as TGCGCCAGCAGCCAGACACCGGGACAGGGAATGCTTCAGCCCCAGCATTTT. Translated, it gives CASSQTPGQGMLQPQHF.

This clone showed up just once. V and J are TRBV5-1 and TRBJ2-7; D could derive from TRBD1 or TRBD2 (5 bases each). Germline V gives CDR1 SGHRS, CDR2 YFSETQ. CDR3 length: 11 residues. Trimming shortened V by 7 bases and J by 3 bases, and 8 bases separated the two germline ends. In nucleotides, the CDR3 is TGCGCCAGCCGTGGGGGCTACGAGCAGTACTTC. Translating it yields CASRGGYEQYF.

The CDR3 DNA is TGTGCCAGCAGTTACAGCCAGGTCTCTGGAAACACCATATATTTT. Amino acids: CASSYSQVSGNTIYF. The chain joins TRBV6-5 to TRBJ1-3, with D hard to call. Trimming cost V 2 bases and J 0 bases, with 8 bases left between them. Germline lookup yields CDR1 MNHEY and CDR2 SVGAGI. The CDR3 runs to 15 residues.

The chain carries TRBV27 and TRBJ1-2; tentatively, D is TRBD1 (5 bases). Trimming left V 3 bases short and J 2 bases short, with 7 bases between. This CDR3 comprises 13 residues. CDR1 and CDR2 (germline): MNHEY, SMNVEV (reference sequence). Here the CDR3 reads CASSFGTNYGYTF. The CDR3 DNA reads TGTGCCAGCAGTTTCGGGACCAACTATGGCTACACCTTC.

The chain has TRBV29-1 and TRBJ2-1; 9 nucleotides align to TRBD2. The CDR3 runs to 14 residues. The junction had 5 bases not matched to a gene; V was cut back by 3 bases and J by 5 bases. The germline gives CDR1 SQVTM, CDR2 ANQGSEA. The CDR3 bases are TGCAGCGTTGATGCCCTAGCGGGAAACAATGAGCAGTTCTTC. Translation: CSVDALAGNNEQFF.

The chain recombines TRBV7-8 with TRBJ2-1; D is ambiguous. CDR3 length: 16 amino acids. Trimming removed 1 base at V and 1 base at J, with 11 bases between. Germline V gene lookup returns CDR1 SGHVS and CDR2 FQNEAQ. The CDR3: CASSLVLLLSYNEQFF. The CDR3 coding sequence is TGTGCCAGCAGCTTAGTCCTACTTCTTTCCTACAATGAGCAGTTCTTC. The variable domain in full, with the rest retrieved from reference TRBV7-8 and TRBJ2-1, is GAGVSQSPRYKVAKRGQDVALRCDPISGHVSLFWYQQALGQGPEFLTYFQNEAQLDKSGLPSDRFFAERPEGSVSTLKIQRTQQEDSAVYLCASSLVLLLSYNEQFFGPGTRLTVL.

The chain links TRBV5-4 to TRBJ2-7, with D possibly being TRBD2 (5 bases). V lost 4 bases, J lost 6 bases, and 14 bases lay in between. Germline-derived CDR1 and CDR2 are SGHNT and YYREEE (reference sequence). The CDR3 runs 13 residues. CDR3 loop: CASSLGEPGEQYF. In DNA form, the CDR3 reads TGTGCCAGCAGCCTGGGAGAGCCAGGCGAGCAGTACTTC.

The chain couples TRBV2 to TRBJ2-7; 10 bases line up with TRBD1. Germline loops: CDR1 SNHLY, CDR2 FYNNEI. V was pared by 6 bases and J by 4 bases, with 9 bases of the junction left unmatched. The CDR3 is 15 amino acids. The CDR3 DNA reads as TGTGCCAGCAGCGCGGGTGGGACAGGGGTTTACGAGCAGTACTTC. Translation gives CASSAGGTGVYEQYF.

The genes are TRBV5-1 and TRBJ1-1; D uncertain. This CDR3 comprises 14 residues. Germline-derived CDR1 and CDR2 are SGHRS and YFSETQ. V was cut by 0 bases and J by 1 base, with 7 bases left in between. The CDR3 spells CASSLDGKNTEAFF. The CDR3 nucleotides read TGCGCCAGCAGCTTGGACGGCAAGAACACTGAAGCTTTCTTT. The whole variable domain, filled in from reference TRBV5-1 and TRBJ1-1, reads KAGVTQTPRYLIKTRGQQVTLSCSPISGHRSVSWYQQTPGQGLQFLFEYFSETQRNKGNFPGRFSGRQFSNSRSEMNVSTLELGDSALYLCASSLDGKNTEAFFGQGTRLTVV.

V is TRBV4-3 and J is TRBJ2-5; TRBD2 agrees at 15 bases. The CDR3 has 15 amino acids. V was clipped by 4 bases and J by 4 bases; unmatched bases: 1. Germline CDR1 LGHNA, CDR2 YSLEER. The CDR3 loop reads CASSLGLAGGETQYF. The CDR3 region has the DNA TGCGCCAGCAGCCTGGGACTAGCGGGAGGAGAGACCCAGTACTTC.

This chain uses TRBV4-2 with TRBJ1-2; 12 nucleotides line up with TRBD1. The junction had 13 bases not matched to a gene; V was cut back by 4 bases and J by 4 bases. The CDR3 spans 18 residues. Germline V gene data show CDR1 as LGHNA and CDR2 as YNFKEQ. In nucleotides, the CDR3 is TGTGCCAGCAGCCCCCGGGACAGGGGGCCTCAGGCATTCTATGGCTACACCTTC. Amino acids: CASSPRDRGPQAFYGYTF.

This rearrangement joins TRBV7-2 to TRBJ2-3, with 10 bases identical to TRBD2. The CDR3 consists of 19 residues. V was clipped by 2 bases and J by 4 bases; unmatched bases: 15. The V gene's germline CDR1 is SGHTA and CDR2 FQGNSA. CDR3 sequence (DNA): TGTGCCAGCAGCTTACGAGCCATAGCGGGAGGACCAAGAGCAGATACGCAGTATTTT. Its protein product is CASSLRAIAGGPRADTQYF.

This sequence joins TRBV9 and TRBJ2-2; D may be TRBD1 or TRBD2 (5 bases each). The CDR3 contains 16 residues. Germline loops: CDR1 SGDLS, CDR2 YYNGEE. The V end lost 5 bases, the J end lost 2 bases, and 16 bases lay between the germline ends. The chain's CDR3 is CASRDTGTGNTGELFF. DNA of the CDR3: TGTGCCAGCAGAGATACCGGGACGGGTAACACCGGGGAGCTGTTTTTT.

The V gene is TRBV7-2, the J gene TRBJ2-7, with unresolved D. CDR3 length equals 12 residues. Germline-derived CDR1 and CDR2 are SGHTA and FQGNSA. Trimming left V 3 bases short and J 9 bases short, with 12 bases between. CDR3 sequence: CASSFGLLGQYF. As DNA, the CDR3 is TGTGCCAGCAGCTTTGGCCTTCTAGGGCAGTACTTC.

CDR3 coding DNA: TGTGCCACGACAGGGGTGGCCTACAATGAGCAGTTCTTC. Translated, it gives CATTGVAYNEQFF. This chain connects TRBV6-1 to TRBJ2-1; TRBD1 matches 8 bases. CDR3 length: 13 amino acids. After removal of 10 bases from V and 2 bases from J, the junction contained 4 bases not matched to a gene. Looked up from germline, CDR1 is MNHNS and CDR2 is SASEGT.

The chain uses TRBV5-1 and TRBJ1-4; maybe TRBD1 (5 bases). The V and J ends lost 0 bases and 4 bases respectively, with 13 bases between them. The germline CDR1 and CDR2 sequences are SGHRS and YFSETQ. This CDR3 spans 16 amino acids. The CDR3 region has the DNA TGCGCCAGCAGCTTGGGTGGAGGGGCCGGTAATGAAAAACTGTTTTTT. As protein: CASSLGGGAGNEKLFF. Together with reference TRBV5-1 and TRBJ1-4, the CDR3 gives the full variable domain: KAGVTQTPRYLIKTRGQQVTLSCSPISGHRSVSWYQQTPGQGLQFLFEYFSETQRNKGNFPGRFSGRQFSNSRSEMNVSTLELGDSALYLCASSLGGGAGNEKLFFGSGTQLSVL.

This clone was picked up one time. This chain connects TRBV9 to TRBJ2-7, with D hard to call. V was clipped by 0 bases and J by 4 bases, with 20 bases between them. The CDR3 is 17 residues long. Germline CDR1 reads SGDLS; CDR2 reads YYNGEE. Here the CDR3 DNA reads TGTGCCAGCAGCGTAGGCCCACGACCGGAGCCTAATTACGAGCAGTACTTC. This sequence encodes CASSVGPRPEPNYEQYF.

The rearrangement joins TRBV14 to TRBJ2-1; D gene uncertain. The length of the CDR3 is 11 residues. Germline V gene lookup returns CDR1 SGHDN and CDR2 FVKESK. V was pared by 5 bases and J by 5 bases, with 4 bases between. CDR3 bases: TGTGCCAGCAGCAAGAACAATGAGCAGTTCTTC. Encoded protein: CASSKNNEQFF. The full variable domain, completed using reference TRBV14 and TRBJ2-1, is EAGVTQFPSHSVIEKGQTVTLRCDPISGHDNLYWYRRVMGKEIKFLLHFVKESKQDESGMPNNRFLAERTGGTYSTLKVQPAELEDSGVYFCASSKNNEQFFGPGTRLTVL.

The CDR3, as DNA: TGCGCCAGCAGCCCCCTCGGGACTAGCAATGAGCAGTTCTTC. Protein: CASSPLGTSNEQFF. V is TRBV4-3 and J is TRBJ2-1, with TRBD2 matching 8 bases. The V gene's germline CDR1 is LGHNA and CDR2 YSLEER. The CDR3 is 14 residues long. The J segment lost 6 bases and the V segment lost 4 bases, leaving 5 bases of the junction unmatched.

The chain uses TRBV30 and TRBJ2-2; D unresolved. Trimming shortened V by 1 base and J by 1 base, and 4 bases separated the two germline ends. Germline V gives CDR1 GTSNPN, CDR2 SVGIG (reference sequence). This CDR3 is 13 amino acids long. CDR3 amino acids: CAWSAENTGELFF. The CDR3 coding sequence is TGTGCCTGGAGTGCAGAGAACACCGGGGAGCTGTTTTTT.

V and J are TRBV2 and TRBJ1-4, with D unclear. The CDR3 length is 11 residues. Trimming removed 5 bases from V and 5 bases from J, with 3 bases in between. Germline V CDR1 and CDR2: SNHLY, FYNNEI. CDR3 amino acids: CASSINEKLFF. The CDR3 DNA reads as TGTGCCAGCAGTATAAATGAAAAACTGTTTTTT. Variable domain in full (rest from reference TRBV2 and TRBJ1-4): EPEVTQTPSHQVTQMGQEVILRCVPISNHLYFYWYRQILGQKVEFLVSFYNNEISEKSEIFDDQFSVERPDGSNFTLKIRSTKLEDSAMYFCASSINEKLFFGSGTQLSVL.

This chain joins TRBV10-3 and TRBJ1-2; D gene unclear. Trimming removed 5 bases from V and 2 bases from J, with 6 bases in between. There are 12 residues in the CDR3. Looked up from germline, CDR1 is ENHRY and CDR2 is SYGVKD. The CDR3 coding sequence is TGTGCCATCAGTATAGGGAACTATGGCTACACCTTC. This encodes CAISIGNYGYTF.

CDR3 region: CASGLVHGDHIQYF. The CDR3 DNA reads TGTGCTAGTGGTTTGGTACATGGGGATCACATTCAGTACTTC. The genes are TRBV12-5 and TRBJ2-4; no firm D call. The V gene's germline CDR1 is LGHNT and CDR2 FRNRAP. This CDR3 is 14 amino acids long. Trimming pared 0 bases from V and 8 bases from J, leaving 11 bases between.

The chain combines TRBV4-1 with TRBJ2-7; D might be TRBD1 (5 bases). The CDR3 has 14 residues. Trimming cost V 0 bases and J 5 bases, with 11 bases left between them. From germline, CDR1 is MGHRA and CDR2 YSYEKL. CDR3 loop: CASSQEPSRDEQYF. For the CDR3, the DNA is TGCGCCAGCAGCCAAGAGCCGAGCAGGGACGAGCAGTACTTC.